This T cell receptor beta chain was recorded in a study of cytomegalovirus exposure and HLA in healthy donors. Study-level results: TCR beta V segments were, for the most part, productive about 87% or about 30% of the time in an earlier analysis.

As regards this clone: The target antigen is unknown.

60 Vbeta and 13 Jbeta primers were used in PCR. Using immunoSEQ multiplex PCR, the repertoire was profiled, and TCRdb retains in-frame clones only, with some absent. The table shows around 110,000 clones, with under 70% occurring only once. This CDR3 has 15 residues. Between the trimmed V and J ends, which lost 0 bases and 4 bases, there was a span of 14 bases. Germline assignment: CDR1 GTSNPN and CDR2 SVGIG (reference sequence). The specimen sequenced was PBMCs. The origin of this receptor is a young man in good health and CMV-seronegative. The chain employs TRBV30 and TRBJ2-3, with D maybe TRBD2 (6 bases). CDR3 loop: CAWSVRRDPADTQYF. CDR3 sequence (DNA): TGTGCCTGGAGTGTACGGCGGGATCCGGCAGATACGCAGTATTTT.